The 30 T cell receptor beta chains reported below all come from one sample, sequenced in a study of T-cell memory formation after mild COVID-19. TCRdb processed the 5' RACE reads anew with MiXCR; each CDR3 protein has one entry. The sample consists of about 350,000 distinct CDR3 sequences, roughly 13% of them appearing once. Specimen: PBMCs or a T cell subset sorted from them (not recorded which). The receptors stem from a man between 18 and 35 years old who had mild COVID-19 (a few samples of this study predate the infection). Cell type and time point are not known.

This chain connects TRBV11-2 to TRBJ2-4; no firm D call. Germline lookup yields CDR1 SGHAT and CDR2 FQNNGV. The CDR3 loop spans 13 amino acids. Trimming removed 5 bases from V and 9 bases from J, with 14 bases in between. DNA of the CDR3: TGTGCCAGCAGCCCCCCGGGTTTAGGCATTCAGTACTTC. As protein: CASSPPGLGIQYF.

The chain carries TRBV3-1 and TRBJ2-5, with 9 bases aligning to TRBD2. The CDR3 consists of 13 residues. V trimming: 7 bases; J trimming: 5 bases; junction bases outside the gene matches: 5. Germline CDR1 reads LGHDT; CDR2 reads YNNKEL (reference sequence). The CDR3: CASIRGGAETQYF. CDR3 nucleotide sequence: TGTGCCAGCATCCGCGGGGGGGCCGAGACCCAGTACTTC.

The chain links TRBV3-1 to TRBJ1-4, with 7 bases fitting TRBD1. Germline V gives CDR1 LGHDT, CDR2 YNNKEL (reference sequence). V shed 4 bases and J 7 bases; nucleotides not matched to a gene: 6. This CDR3 spans 14 amino acids. Written as DNA, the CDR3 is TGTGCCAGCAGCCTGACAGGGCTGGCTGAAAAACTGTTTTTT. Translated, it gives CASSLTGLAEKLFF.

This clonotype appeared a few times. The chain employs TRBV12-3 or TRBV12-4 and TRBJ2-1; D is perhaps TRBD1 (6 bases). The ends were cut back, 6 bases at V and 9 bases at J, with 9 bases in the middle. The CDR3 is made up of 11 amino acids. Here the CDR3 DNA reads TGTGCCAGCAGGCTAGGGGGTGAGCAGTTCTTC. Translated, it gives CASRLGGEQFF.

This clonotype occurred many times. This rearrangement joins TRBV7-2 to TRBJ2-1; a weak D match, TRBD1 (8 bases). Per germline, CDR1 SGHTA and CDR2 FQGNSA. V dropped 0 bases and J dropped 8 bases, with 20 bases sitting between them. This CDR3 region has 17 residues. Here the CDR3 reads CASSLADRDYPWDEQFF. The CDR3 region has the DNA TGTGCCAGCAGCTTAGCGGACAGGGACTACCCTTGGGATGAGCAGTTCTTC.

This rearrangement joins TRBV11-2 to TRBJ2-5; maybe TRBD1 (6 bases). V gave up 6 bases and J gave up 1 base, with 9 bases separating them. Per germline, CDR1 SGHAT and CDR2 FQNNGV. CDR3 length: 13 residues. The CDR3 DNA reads TGTGCCAGCAGGTACAGGGTCCAAGAGACCCAGTACTTC. This gives the protein CASRYRVQETQYF.

In this sample, this clonotype turned up many times. An end of the junction does not agree with germline; a read error may underlie this. CDR3 region: CASSLNRNTEAFF. The CDR3 nucleotides are TGTGCTAGCAGCTTAAACCGCAACACTGAAGCTTTCTTT. The V call is TRBV7-7, the J call TRBJ1-1; D gene unclear. The CDR3 contains 13 residues. Germline V lookup: CDR1 SSHAT, CDR2 FNYEAQ (reference sequence).

The chain carries TRBV11-2 and TRBJ2-1; 7 positions match TRBD2. This CDR3 is built from 13 residues. With 2 bases clipped from V and 9 bases from J, the junction kept 4 bases outside the gene matches. CDR1 is SGHAT and CDR2 is FQNNGV in the germline V gene. The CDR3 protein is CASSLSGVGEQFF. The CDR3, as DNA: TGTGCCAGCAGCTTAAGCGGGGTAGGTGAGCAGTTCTTC.

This clonotype came up many times. The rearrangement joins TRBV7-9 to TRBJ2-1, with D uncertain. The CDR3 covers 11 residues. The V gene's germline CDR1 is SEHNR and CDR2 FQNEAQ (reference sequence). V was cut by 1 base and J by 10 bases, with 5 bases left in between. CDR3 coding DNA: TGTGCCAGCAGCTTAGAATGGGAGCAGTTCTTC. Translating it yields CASSLEWEQFF.

The rearrangement joins TRBV13 to TRBJ1-1; no firm D call. The length of the CDR3 is 13 residues. Germline CDR1 and CDR2: PRHDT and FYEKMQ (reference sequence). Trimming removed 3 bases from V and 6 bases from J, with 11 bases in between. CDR3 amino acids: CASSLAPGAEAFF. The CDR3 region has the DNA TGTGCCAGCAGCTTGGCCCCCGGGGCTGAAGCTTTCTTT.

CDR3 bases: TGTGCCAGCAGTTACTCCTTGGCGGGGGGCATCACAGATACGCAGTATTTT. It specifies CASSYSLAGGITDTQYF. The chain joins TRBV6-5 to TRBJ2-3; 8 bases are a match to TRBD2. CDR3 length: 17 amino acids. Looked up from germline, CDR1 is MNHEY and CDR2 is SVGAGI. Trimming took 0 bases from V and 2 from J; bases not matched to a gene: 7.

This clonotype has only a few counts. The conserved phenylalanine or tryptophan is not found at the CDR3 terminus, so this likely reflects a read error. The DNA is omitted, as the CDR3 cannot be located on it reliably, and the CDR3 follows TCRdb's listing. The chain employs TRBV30 and TRBJ1-2; whether TRBD1, the table's D call, matches the DNA was not checked. From germline, CDR1 is GTSNPN and CDR2 SVGIG (reference sequence). The CDR3 is made up of 10 amino acids, end residues included. The CDR3 loop is CAWDRDRAFL.

DNA of the CDR3: TGTGCCAGCAGCTTCGACGGGGCAGATACGCAGTATTTT. Translation gives CASSFDGADTQYF. The chain is built from TRBV11-2 and TRBJ2-3, with D possibly matching TRBD2 (5 bases). Germline V gene data show CDR1 as SGHAT and CDR2 as FQNNGV. V was clipped by 3 bases and J by 4 bases, with 8 bases between them. The CDR3 loop spans 13 amino acids.

The V gene is TRBV7-9, the J gene TRBJ2-7; D remains ambiguous. The length of the CDR3 is 10 residues. Looked up from germline, CDR1 is SEHNR and CDR2 is FQNEAQ (reference sequence). The V end was cut by 6 bases, the J end by 6 bases, with 6 bases between. This CDR3 reads CASSSGEQYF. The CDR3 nucleotides read TGTGCCAGCAGTTCGGGCGAGCAGTACTTC. Together with reference TRBV7-9 and TRBJ2-7, the CDR3 gives the full variable domain: DTGVSQNPRHKITKRGQNVTFRCDPISEHNRLYWYRQTLGQGPEFLTYFQNEAQLEKSRLLSDRFSAERPKGSFSTLEIQRTEQGDSAMYLCASSSGEQYFGPGTRLTVT.

The chain recombines TRBV6-5 with TRBJ1-2; D uncertain. This CDR3 is built from 18 residues. V gave up 6 bases and J gave up 4 bases, with 27 bases separating them. The germline V gene encodes CDR1 MNHEY and CDR2 SVGAGI. As DNA, the CDR3 is TGTGCCAGCAGGGAACGAAACGAGTGGGAGGGAATCGGCTATGGCTACACCTTC. It encodes CASRERNEWEGIGYGYTF.

V and J are TRBV9 and TRBJ2-5; TRBD1 might be the D (5 bases). The CDR3 spans 15 residues. With 2 bases removed from V and 2 bases from J, the gap between germline ends came to 13 bases. Germline lookup yields CDR1 SGDLS and CDR2 YYNGEE. CDR3 amino acids: CASSVTTGVQETQYF. The CDR3, as DNA: TGTGCCAGCAGCGTGACAACAGGCGTACAAGAGACCCAGTACTTC.

As DNA, the CDR3 is TGTGCCAGCAGCTTAGGGCAGGGGGCTACTGAGCAGTTCTTC. It encodes CASSLGQGATEQFF. This rearrangement joins TRBV7-8 to TRBJ2-1; TRBD1 matches at 8 bases. V lost 1 base to trimming and J lost 9 bases; unmatched junction nucleotides: 5. The CDR3 is 14 amino acids. Germline V gene sequence: CDR1 SGHVS, CDR2 FQNEAQ.

This clonotype has a single count. The rearrangement joins TRBV12-3 or TRBV12-4 to TRBJ1-2; the match to TRBD1 covers 7 bases. V dropped 7 bases and J dropped 4; count of bases not matched to a gene: 9. The CDR3 is 14 residues long. This CDR3 reads CASTPYRGFYGYTF. In DNA form, the CDR3 reads TGTGCCAGCACCCCGTACAGGGGTTTCTATGGCTACACCTTC.

The CDR3 loop is CASSRGSGNEQFF. CDR3 in DNA: TGTGCCAGCAGCAGGGGATCTGGAAATGAGCAGTTCTTC. V gene TRBV5-5 combines with J gene TRBJ2-1; possibly TRBD1 for D (5 bases). Trimming took 4 bases from V and 7 from J, leaving 12 bases between them. CDR1 is SGHKS and CDR2 is YYEKEE in the germline V gene (reference sequence). The CDR3 loop spans 13 amino acids.

Many counts were recorded for this clonotype. This CDR3 reads CASSPTGRGGTDTQYF. As DNA, the CDR3 is TGTGCCAGCAGCCCCACGGGTCGCGGGGGCACAGATACGCAGTATTTT. The V gene is TRBV7-9, the J gene TRBJ2-3; perhaps TRBD2 as D (6 bases). There are 16 residues in the CDR3. Trimming took off 5 bases at V and 1 base at J, with 16 bases between the two ends. CDR1 and CDR2 from the germline V gene are SEHNR and FQNEAQ (reference sequence).

The chain has TRBV6-2 or TRBV6-3 and TRBJ2-6; no clear D. Germline-derived CDR1 and CDR2 are MNHEY and SVGEGT. V was pared by 3 bases and J by 4 bases, with 7 bases between. This CDR3 contains 14 residues. This chain's CDR3 is CASSYAAGANVLTF. The CDR3 DNA reads TGTGCCAGCAGTTATGCGGCAGGGGCCAACGTCCTGACTTTC.

The rearrangement joins TRBV12-3 or TRBV12-4 to TRBJ2-3, with D perhaps being TRBD1 or TRBD2 (5 bases each). Between the trimmed V and J ends, which lost 6 bases and 0 bases, there was a span of 16 bases. The CDR3 extends over 16 amino acids. The chain's CDR3 is CASRPGRRSSTDTQYF. In nucleotides, the CDR3 is TGTGCCAGCAGGCCGGGACGCAGATCTAGCACAGATACGCAGTATTTT.

This clonotype was observed a few times. The chain uses TRBV7-2 and TRBJ2-7; 7 nucleotides agree with TRBD1. The CDR3 contains 14 residues. V gave up 3 bases and J gave up 5 bases; unmatched junction bases: 7. Germline V gene lookup returns CDR1 SGHTA and CDR2 FQGNSA. CDR3: CASSLSRTGDEQYF. CDR3 coding DNA: TGTGCCAGCAGCTTGAGCCGGACAGGCGACGAGCAGTACTTC.

J is TRBJ2-5 and V is TRBV7-2; 7 bases are shared with TRBD2. Germline V gene sequence: CDR1 SGHTA, CDR2 FQGNSA. V shed 5 bases, J shed 5 bases, and the junction held 11 bases outside the gene matches. The CDR3 consists of 15 residues. CDR3 nucleotides: TGTGCCAGCAGCCCAAGCTCGGGGGGATCCGAGACCCAGTACTTC. Translating it yields CASSPSSGGSETQYF.

J is TRBJ1-1 and V is TRBV29-1; D gene ambiguous. The CDR3 has 12 residues. Trimming shortened V by 5 bases and J by 0 bases, and 7 bases separated the two germline ends. Germline CDR1 is SQVTM and CDR2 is ANQGSEA. This CDR3 is CSVFSMNTEAFF. The CDR3 nucleotides are TGCAGCGTTTTCTCTATGAACACTGAAGCTTTCTTT. The whole variable domain, filled in from reference TRBV29-1 and TRBJ1-1, reads SAVISQKPSRDICQRGTSLTIQCQVDSQVTMMFWYRQQPGQSLTLIATANQGSEATYESGFVIDKFPISRPNLTFSTLTVSNMSPEDSSIYLCSVFSMNTEAFFGQGTRLTVV.

This clonotype was counted many times. The CDR3 is CASSLGQGYYEQYV. In DNA form, the CDR3 reads TGCGCCAGCAGCTTGGGACAGGGTTACTACGAGCAGTACGTC. The chain joins TRBV5-1 to TRBJ2-7; 7 nucleotides agree with TRBD1. CDR3 length equals 14 residues. Germline loops: CDR1 SGHRS, CDR2 YFSETQ. V trimming: 0 bases; J trimming: 3 bases; junction bases outside the gene matches: 3.

This clonotype was detected a few times. The genes are TRBV4-1 and TRBJ2-4, with 10 bases lining up with TRBD2. CDR1 is MGHRA and CDR2 is YSYEKL in the germline V gene. V was clipped by 1 base and J by 6 bases; unmatched bases: 9. The CDR3 sequence is 17 residues long. Here the CDR3 reads CASSQGPAGGPLNIQYF. The CDR3 DNA reads as TGCGCCAGCAGCCAAGGGCCAGCGGGGGGGCCTTTAAACATTCAGTACTTC.

Turning to this clonotype: One end of the junction varies from germline; a read error may be responsible. The gene calls are TRBV7-9 and TRBJ2-7; no firm D call. This CDR3 has 10 residues. Germline-derived CDR1 and CDR2 are SEHNR and FQNEAQ (reference sequence). DNA for the CDR3: TGTGCCAGCAGTCATTCGGAGCTCAGGTTC. It encodes CASSHSELRF.

This rearrangement joins TRBV5-1 to TRBJ1-2; the match to TRBD1 covers 11 bases. The V gene's germline CDR1 is SGHRS and CDR2 YFSETQ. V lost 2 bases and J lost 4; bases outside the gene matches: 7. The CDR3 sequence is 16 residues long. For the CDR3, the DNA is TGCGCCAGCAGCTTCGGACAGGGGGCTACCATCTATGGCTACACCTTC. Its protein is CASSFGQGATIYGYTF. Full variable domain (missing parts from reference TRBV5-1 and TRBJ1-2): KAGVTQTPRYLIKTRGQQVTLSCSPISGHRSVSWYQQTPGQGLQFLFEYFSETQRNKGNFPGRFSGRQFSNSRSEMNVSTLELGDSALYLCASSFGQGATIYGYTFGSGTRLTVV.

This rearrangement joins TRBV29-1 to TRBJ2-3; 10 bases line up with TRBD2. From germline, CDR1 is SQVTM and CDR2 ANQGSEA. The CDR3 extends over 16 amino acids. V dropped 5 bases and J dropped 5; count of bases not matched to a gene: 13. The CDR3: CSVQPLLAGGLDTQYF. CDR3 coding DNA: TGCAGCGTTCAACCCTTATTAGCGGGGGGTTTAGATACGCAGTATTTT.